One sample yielded the 13 T cell receptor beta chains listed below, sequenced in a study of blood T cell repertoires in COVID-19. The method was immunoSEQ multiplex PCR; TCRdb's version includes in-frame clones alone and lacks a portion of them. The profile shows roughly 350,000 clones, about 87% of them singletons. The sequenced material came from peripheral blood. The receptors derive from a woman aged 25 to 45 with COVID-19, enrolled during active disease.

The chain joins TRBV29-1 to TRBJ2-5; 10 nucleotides line up with TRBD2. This CDR3 is 12 amino acids long. Trimming removed 7 bases from V and 4 bases from J; junction bases left unmatched: 3. The germline V gene encodes CDR1 SQVTM and CDR2 ANQGSEA. DNA for the CDR3: TGCAGCGCCCGACTAGCGGGAGAGACCCAGTACTTC. Its protein is CSARLAGETQYF.

This chain joins TRBV4-2 and TRBJ2-1; tentative D call: TRBD2 (5 bases). CDR1 is LGHNA and CDR2 is YNFKEQ in the germline V gene. Trimming shortened V by 2 bases and J by 7 bases, and 18 bases separated the two germline ends. The CDR3 length is 16 residues. CDR3 protein: CASSQRLASPENEQFF. For the CDR3, the DNA is TGTGCCAGCAGCCAACGTCTGGCTAGCCCCGAAAATGAGCAGTTCTTC.

The chain combines TRBV29-1 with TRBJ2-7, with D possibly TRBD2 on 6 matching bases. V was trimmed by 8 bases and J by 3 bases, leaving 14 bases between them. Per the germline V gene, CDR1 is SQVTM and CDR2 is ANQGSEA. The CDR3 is made up of 12 amino acids. The CDR3 nucleotides read TGCAGCTGCTACCTCGGGAGCTACGAGCAGTACTTC. Translation: CSCYLGSYEQYF.

Note on this clone: Different DNA sequences within this sample yield the same CDR3. The rearrangement links TRBV6-5 to TRBJ2-3; D uncertain. CDR1 and CDR2 (germline): MNHEY, SVGAGI. The CDR3 sequence is 14 residues long. V was trimmed by 0 bases and J by 0 bases, leaving 4 bases between them. The CDR3 DNA sequence: TGTGCCAGCAGTTACTCCGGTAGCACAGATACGCAGTATTTT. This translates into CASSYSGSTDTQYF.

This chain connects TRBV6-5 to TRBJ2-1; D is ambiguous. The CDR3 is 13 amino acids. Germline CDR1 is MNHEY and CDR2 is SVGAGI. Trimming shortened V by 6 bases and J by 0 bases, and 6 bases separated the two germline ends. DNA for the CDR3: TGTGCCAGCAGCCCGTACTCCTACAATGAGCAGTTCTTC. It encodes CASSPYSYNEQFF.

The chain has TRBV19 and TRBJ1-6, with 10 positions matching TRBD1. The ends lost 3 bases at V and 7 bases at J; junction bases unmatched: 3. CDR1 and CDR2 from the germline V gene are LNHDA and SQIVND (reference sequence). This CDR3 comprises 15 residues. The CDR3 reads CASSIRDRGNSPLHF. As DNA, the CDR3 is TGTGCCAGTAGTATCCGGGACAGGGGAAATTCACCCCTCCACTTT.

The chain has TRBV6-5 and TRBJ2-2; TRBD2 matches 7 bases. V was pared by 8 bases and J by 6 bases, with 6 bases of the junction left unmatched. This CDR3 comprises 13 residues. From germline, CDR1 is MNHEY and CDR2 SVGAGI. The CDR3 region is CASRRGGAGELFF. The CDR3 DNA follows: TGTGCCAGCCGCCGTGGGGGGGCCGGGGAGCTGTTTTTT.

In this sample, this clone turned up a few times. This rearrangement joins TRBV20-1 to TRBJ1-4; 10 bases map to TRBD1. This CDR3 is 11 amino acids long. J gave up 14 bases and V 6 bases, and 6 bases lay outside the gene matches. The germline gives CDR1 DFQATT, CDR2 SNEGSKA (reference sequence). The CDR3 spells CSADGQGGLFF. In DNA form, the CDR3 reads TGCAGTGCAGACGGACAGGGGGGCCTGTTTTTT.

The genes are TRBV28 and TRBJ2-3, with 11 bases aligning to TRBD2. Germline CDR1 reads MDHEN; CDR2 reads SYDVKM. The ends lost 7 bases at V and 2 bases at J; junction bases unmatched: 5. The CDR3 runs 15 residues. Here the CDR3 DNA reads TGTGCCAGCACCGGACTAGCGGGCCTCACAGATACGCAGTATTTT. Amino acids: CASTGLAGLTDTQYF.

The V call is TRBV6-4, the J call TRBJ2-3; TRBD2 matches at 11 bases. CDR1 and CDR2 from the germline V gene are MRHNA and SNTAGT. There are 14 residues in the CDR3. Losses at the gene ends were 4 bases for V and 4 bases for J; bases not matched to a gene: 1. CDR3 nucleotide sequence: TGTGCCAGCAGTGTAGCGGGAGGGCCAGATACGCAGTATTTT. It yields the protein CASSVAGGPDTQYF.

The rearrangement links TRBV19 to TRBJ2-7; 7 bases match TRBD2. With V trimmed by 6 bases and J by 0 bases, 5 bases remained unmatched. Germline V gene sequence: CDR1 LNHDA, CDR2 SQIVND (reference sequence). CDR3 length equals 14 residues. CDR3 loop: CASSPTSASYEQYF. CDR3 nucleotide sequence: TGTGCCAGTAGCCCTACTAGCGCCTCCTACGAGCAGTACTTC.

The chain is built from TRBV2 and TRBJ2-2; maybe TRBD1 (6 bases). Trimming removed 2 bases at V and 4 bases at J, with 14 bases between. This CDR3 spans 16 amino acids. Germline V gene lookup returns CDR1 SNHLY and CDR2 FYNNEI. In DNA, the CDR3 is TGTGCCAGCAGTGAACGGAGACAGGAGGTCACCGGGGAGCTGTTTTTT. It specifies CASSERRQEVTGELFF.

V usage is TRBV27 and J usage is TRBJ2-5; D possibly corresponds to TRBD1 (6 bases). Germline V CDR1 and CDR2: MNHEY, SMNVEV (reference sequence). The CDR3 is made up of 12 amino acids. V was trimmed by 6 bases and J by 7 bases, leaving 12 bases between them. The CDR3: CASRSGVGTQYF. As DNA, the CDR3 is TGTGCCAGCAGATCAGGGGTTGGGACCCAGTACTTC.